This T cell receptor beta chain was recorded in a study of technical replicates of blood from a few donors (TCRdb year 2017). The library was generated by the immunoSEQ multiplex PCR assay. Not all clones reach the TCRdb copy of this immuneACCESS table, which keeps in-frame sequences only. Checked studies attribute under half of the gap to unresolved V genes and leave the rest unexplained. Within this sample are some 60,000 clones, with approximately 87% of them counted one time only. 5.2% of the sample comes from the top ten. According to the germline V gene, CDR1 reads SGHDT and CDR2 reads YYEEEE. There are 13 amino acids in the CDR3, from cysteine to phenylalanine inclusive. The entry retains the CDR3 DNA only, 39 bases that are in frame from base 1. V is shortened by 4 bases, J by 5 bases, and the region joining them spans 12 bases. For this clone: This clone's antigen is unknown. No base quality information exists; no much larger clone differs at one position.

Rearrangement joined TRBV5-6 to TRBJ1-1; perhaps TRBD1 is the D gene, with 6 bases matching. The sample consisted of PBMCs. This sequence was found in a human donor in good health. Some clones in this sample may be carry-over from other donors' samples. The DNA sequence is TGTGCCAGCAGCCCCGGCCAGGGGACTGAAGCTTTCTTT. Its translation reads: CASSPGQGTEAFF.